The T cell receptor (beta chain) described here comes from a study of Ad26.COV2.S vaccination and SARS-CoV-2 variants. Notes on the study in general: Once vaccination had occurred, spike-specific CD8+ and CD4+ T cell responses reportedly showed substantial breadth. Placebo recipients trailed vaccine recipients in spike-specific TCR breadth.

Per the germline V gene, CDR1 is MNHEY and CDR2 is SVGAGI. CDR3 length: 14 amino acids. The V and J ends lost 7 bases and 2 bases respectively, with 14 bases between them. Treatment indicated: around 19 received Ad26.COV2.S at low or high dose, single or two shots; about 5 received placebo; per-sample allocation not given. Day 63 after the first injection of vaccine or placebo was the sampling time. The repertoire was sequenced with immunoSEQ multiplex PCR; TCRdb's copy has only in-frame clones and lacks some. Of about 250,000 clones detected, roughly 86% appear once; the ten largest clones hold over 2.5%. This clone showed up just a few times. Its specificity is unknown.

The sample consisted of peripheral blood, taken in a trial of Ad26.COV2.S vaccine versus placebo. The TCR sequence derives from a person aged 18 to 65 who received the Ad26.COV2.S COVID-19 vaccine or a placebo. The chain joins TRBV6-5 to TRBJ1-1; the D gene is possibly TRBD1 (5 bases). For the CDR3, the DNA is TGTGCCAGCAAATCCCGGGGCTCAAACACTGAAGCTTTCTTT. Amino acid sequence: CASKSRGSNTEAFF.